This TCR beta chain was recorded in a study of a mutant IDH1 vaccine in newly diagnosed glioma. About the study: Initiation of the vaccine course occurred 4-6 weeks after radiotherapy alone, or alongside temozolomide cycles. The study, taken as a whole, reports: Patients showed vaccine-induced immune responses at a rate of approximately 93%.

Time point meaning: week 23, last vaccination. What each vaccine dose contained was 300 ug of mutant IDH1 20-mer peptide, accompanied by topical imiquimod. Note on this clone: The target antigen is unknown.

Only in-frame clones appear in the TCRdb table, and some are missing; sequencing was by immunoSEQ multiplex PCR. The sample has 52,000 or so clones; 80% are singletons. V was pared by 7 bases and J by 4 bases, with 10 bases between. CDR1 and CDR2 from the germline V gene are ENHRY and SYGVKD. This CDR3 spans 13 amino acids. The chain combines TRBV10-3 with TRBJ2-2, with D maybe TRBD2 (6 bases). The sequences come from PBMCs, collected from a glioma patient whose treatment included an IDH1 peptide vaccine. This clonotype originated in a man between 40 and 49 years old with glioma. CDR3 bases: TGTGCCATCACCTCCGGGGGCACCGGGGAGCTGTTTTTT. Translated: CAITSGGTGELFF.